The T cell receptor (beta chain) described here comes from a study of T cells in Graves' hyperthyroidism and ophthalmopathy. Researchers took RNA transcripts and amplified the TCR beta CDR3 regions from them. Using the HTBI primer set, a first-round RT-PCR was run on the TCR CDR3. Via MiXCR, TCRdb re-called the multiplex PCR reads, giving one row per CDR3 protein. The sample lists 600,000 to 900,000 distinct CDR3 sequences, about 15% occurring once. Those with hyperthyroidism were 18 to 65 years old, newly diagnosed, and ill for under 2 months. V lost 0 bases and J lost 3, with 9 bases in between. Germline V gene sequence: CDR1 ENHRY, CDR2 SYGVKD. CDR3 length equals 15 residues.

The J gene is TRBJ2-1, the V gene TRBV10-3; D not certain. Source material: blood. The clonotype originates from a man between 18 and 35 years old with Graves' hyperthyroidism. The CDR3 nucleotides read TGTGCCATCAGTGAGTCAGTGACTGGCTACAATGAGCAGTTCTTC. Its translation: CAISESVTGYNEQFF.